Listed below are T cell receptor beta chains from one sample, sequenced in a study of identifying expanded T cells in peripheral blood. Method: immunoSEQ multiplex PCR; TCRdb's copy keeps in-frame clones and lacks some. The sample shows approximately 130,000 clones, more than 80% of them seen only once. What was sequenced was blood. These receptors all come from a person aged 18 to 75 in good health. Both conserved end residues are part of each CDR3. A D gene is named only where the DNA matches it firmly. Clone size appears in some rows only: once, few, many, or a class for an expanded clone.

length: 14; D: -; size: -; V: TRBV27; J: TRBJ2-7; DNA: TGTGCCAGCAGTTCCCAGGGGATTCCCCACGAGCAGTACTTC; CDR3: CASSSQGIPHEQYF
length: 14; D: -; size: -; V: TRBV18; J: TRBJ2-7; DNA: TGTGCCAGCTCACCTACCCCAGGGGGGTACGAGCAGTACTTC; CDR3: CASSPTPGGYEQYF
length: 15; D: TRBD1; size: -; V: TRBV28; J: TRBJ1-5; DNA: TGTGCCAGCAGGCTCGTAGGACAGGATAATCAACCCCAGCATTTT; CDR3: CASRLVGQDNQPQHF
length: 14; D: -; size: -; V: TRBV5-1; J: TRBJ2-3; DNA: TGCGCCAGCAGCCAAAGACAGGGCACAGATACGCAGTATTTT; CDR3: CASSQRQGTDTQYF
length: 18; D: -; size: -; V: TRBV4-3; J: TRBJ2-3; DNA: TGCGCCAGCAGCCAAGATCTTCCCGGCACTCCTGTTACAGATACGCAGTATTTT; CDR3: CASSQDLPGTPVTDTQYF
length: 13; D: -; size: -; V: TRBV10-2; J: TRBJ2-7; DNA: TGCGCCAGCTCCCTTGGGTTACAGTACGAGCAGTACTTC; CDR3: CASSLGLQYEQYF
length: 14; D: TRBD2; size: -; V: TRBV2; J: TRBJ2-1; DNA: TGTGCCAGCAGTGACCAGCGGGGGGTTGGAGAGCAGTTCTTC; CDR3: CASSDQRGVGEQFF
length: 14; D: -; size: once; V: TRBV6-5; J: TRBJ1-2; DNA: TGTGCCAGCAGTTATGGGGGGCCAGGGCATGGCTACACCTTC; CDR3: CASSYGGPGHGYTF
length: 15; D: -; size: -; V: TRBV27; J: TRBJ1-6; DNA: TGTGCCAGCAGTTTGGGAAGGTACTATAATTCACCCCTCCACTTT; CDR3: CASSLGRYYNSPLHF
length: 12; D: -; size: -; V: TRBV4-1; J: TRBJ2-1; DNA: TGCGCCAGCAGCCAAGGTTACAATGAGCAGTTCTTC; CDR3: CASSQGYNEQFF
length: 15; D: -; size: -; V: TRBV7-9; J: TRBJ1-2; DNA: TGTGCCAGCAGCCACCCCGCTTGGGTACTCTATGGCTACACCTTC; CDR3: CASSHPAWVLYGYTF
length: 13; D: -; size: -; V: TRBV6-5; J: TRBJ2-3; DNA: TGTGCCAGCAGTTTGGGACTCACAGATACGCAGTATTTT; CDR3: CASSLGLTDTQYF
length: 15; D: -; size: -; V: TRBV5-6; J: TRBJ2-6; DNA: TGTGCCAGCAGCCGCCCGCTCTCGGGGGCCAACGTCCTGACTTTC; CDR3: CASSRPLSGANVLTF
length: 14; D: -; size: -; V: TRBV7-2; J: TRBJ1-1; DNA: TGTGCCAGCAGACCCCGGGACCTTCACACTGAAGCTTTCTTT; CDR3: CASRPRDLHTEAFF
length: 15; D: TRBD2; size: -; V: TRBV4-3; J: TRBJ2-2; DNA: TGCGCCAGCAGTATTTGGGGGGGTGGAGCCGGGGAGCTGTTTTTT; CDR3: CASSIWGGGAGELFF
length: 16; D: -; size: -; V: TRBV5-6; J: TRBJ2-6; DNA: TGTGCCAGCAGCTTCGCTGTAGGGGCTGGGGCCAACGTCCTGACTTTC; CDR3: CASSFAVGAGANVLTF
length: 14; D: -; size: -; V: TRBV7-9; J: TRBJ1-2; DNA: TGTGCCAGCAGCTTAGTAGGGGGGGACTATGGCTACACCTTC; CDR3: CASSLVGGDYGYTF
length: 17; D: TRBD2; size: -; V: TRBV4-2; J: TRBJ2-3; DNA: TGTGCCAGCAGCCAAGACCTAGCGGTGATCGGCACAGATACGCAGTATTTT; CDR3: CASSQDLAVIGTDTQYF
length: 14; D: -; size: once; V: TRBV10-2; J: TRBJ2-7; DNA: TGCGCCACTTCCCCTTGGGAAGGGAGGAACGAGCAGTACTTC; CDR3: CATSPWEGRNEQYF
length: 15; D: -; size: -; V: TRBV6-6; J: TRBJ2-7; DNA: TGTGCCAGCAGTCCACCGGTAGGGGGCTCCTACGAGCAGTACTTC; CDR3: CASSPPVGGSYEQYF
length: 18; D: TRBD2; size: -; V: TRBV5-5; J: TRBJ2-7; DNA: TGTGCCAGCAGCTTGGTCTTGACTGTCATTCGAGCGGGGGTCGAGCAGTACTTC; CDR3: CASSLVLTVIRAGVEQYF
length: 12; D: -; size: many; V: TRBV29-1; J: TRBJ2-7; DNA: TGCAGCGTTGGGACGGCCTCCTACGAGCAGTACTTC; CDR3: CSVGTASYEQYF
length: 16; D: -; size: -; V: TRBV4-3; J: TRBJ1-6; DNA: TGCGCCAGCAGCCAAGATACAGGAGAAGGAGGTTCACCCCTCCACTTT; CDR3: CASSQDTGEGGSPLHF
length: 14; D: -; size: -; V: TRBV2; J: TRBJ1-2; DNA: TGTGCCAGCAGTGAAGCGCTCCGGCTTCAGGGCTACACCTTC; CDR3: CASSEALRLQGYTF
length: 14; D: TRBD1; size: -; V: TRBV11-3; J: TRBJ1-2; DNA: TGTGCCAGCAGCTTTGATCGGAGGGGGCATGGCTACACCTTC; CDR3: CASSFDRRGHGYTF
length: 15; D: -; size: once; V: TRBV7-9; J: TRBJ1-4; DNA: TGTGCCAGCAGCTTTTCAGGGACAACTAATGAAAAACTGTTTTTT; CDR3: CASSFSGTTNEKLFF
length: 14; D: -; size: -; V: TRBV30; J: TRBJ2-4; DNA: TGTGCCTGGAGTGGGGGGGGCTCCAAAAACATTCAGTACTTC; CDR3: CAWSGGGSKNIQYF
length: 13; D: TRBD1; size: -; V: TRBV5-5; J: TRBJ1-1; DNA: TGTGCCAGCAGCCCGAGGGGGCAGTCTGAAGCTTTCTTT; CDR3: CASSPRGQSEAFF